A selection of T cell receptor beta chains follows, all from one sample in a study of T cell changes during pregnancy in multiple sclerosis. Profiled with immunoSEQ multiplex PCR; TCRdb holds only in-frame clones, not every one. Here the sample spans about 70,000 clones, 80% to 95% being singletons. The material sequenced was CD4+ T cells from peripheral blood mononuclear cells, taken after pregnancy. The receptor source for this set is a female donor with multiple sclerosis, enrolled in a pregnancy study. The CDR3 runs from the conserved cysteine through the conserved F or W. D genes are given only for firm matches. The size entry is marked missing in some rows and otherwise reads once, few, many or a size class.

v_call: TRBV27; clone_size: NA; j_call: TRBJ1-5; d_call: NA; cdr3_nt: TGTGCCAGCAGTTTAGGCAGCAATCAGCCCCAGCATTTT; cdr3_aa: CASSLGSNQPQHF
v_call: TRBV5-4; clone_size: NA; j_call: TRBJ1-3; d_call: NA; cdr3_nt: TGTGCCAGCAGCTTGGACAAAGGGGTTGTCACCATATATTTT; cdr3_aa: CASSLDKGVVTIYF
v_call: TRBV2; clone_size: NA; j_call: TRBJ1-4; d_call: TRBD1; cdr3_nt: TGTGCTAGCGGGACAGGGGGCTTTGGGGAAAAACTGTTTTTT; cdr3_aa: CASGTGGFGEKLFF
v_call: TRBV6-4; clone_size: NA; j_call: TRBJ1-5; d_call: NA; cdr3_nt: TGTGCCAGCCCCAGAATTTATAGCAATCAGCCCCAGCATTTT; cdr3_aa: CASPRIYSNQPQHF
v_call: TRBV7-9; clone_size: NA; j_call: TRBJ1-2; d_call: TRBD1; cdr3_nt: TGTGCCAGCAGCTTTAACAGGGGTGGCTACACCTTC; cdr3_aa: CASSFNRGGYTF
v_call: TRBV2; clone_size: NA; j_call: TRBJ2-7; d_call: NA; cdr3_nt: TGTGCCAGCAGCCTAAGGGGGCGGGGCGAGCAGTACTTC; cdr3_aa: CASSLRGRGEQYF
v_call: TRBV15; clone_size: NA; j_call: TRBJ1-5; d_call: NA; cdr3_nt: TGTGCCACCAGCAGAGATCTCGATCAGCCCCAGCATTTT; cdr3_aa: CATSRDLDQPQHF
v_call: TRBV7-9; clone_size: NA; j_call: TRBJ1-2; d_call: NA; cdr3_nt: TGTGCCAGCAGCTTATCCGCGACAGCCGATTATGGCTACACCTTC; cdr3_aa: CASSLSATADYGYTF
v_call: TRBV2; clone_size: NA; j_call: TRBJ1-2; d_call: TRBD1; cdr3_nt: TGTGCCAGCAGGGGGGACAGCCCTAACTATGGCTACACCTTC; cdr3_aa: CASRGDSPNYGYTF
v_call: TRBV2; clone_size: NA; j_call: TRBJ1-1; d_call: NA; cdr3_nt: TGTGCCAGCAGTGAAGCAGCCGGTGATTTCTCTGAAGCTTTCTTT; cdr3_aa: CASSEAAGDFSEAFF
v_call: TRBV2; clone_size: once; j_call: TRBJ2-1; d_call: NA; cdr3_nt: TGTGCCAGCAGTGAAACGTGGGGGCTTGGCGGTGAGCAGTTCTTC; cdr3_aa: CASSETWGLGGEQFF
v_call: TRBV14; clone_size: NA; j_call: TRBJ2-7; d_call: TRBD2; cdr3_nt: TGTGCCAGCAGCCCCTCGGGGGGGGCCTACGAGCAGTACTTC; cdr3_aa: CASSPSGGAYEQYF
v_call: TRBV6-1; clone_size: NA; j_call: TRBJ1-1; d_call: NA; cdr3_nt: TGTGCCAGCAGAATGTCTGACACGAACACTGAAGCTTTCTTT; cdr3_aa: CASRMSDTNTEAFF
v_call: TRBV7-2; clone_size: NA; j_call: TRBJ2-5; d_call: TRBD2; cdr3_nt: TGTGCCAGCAGCTTAGCGGTTTTCGGGACTAGGGGAGAGACCCAGTACTTC; cdr3_aa: CASSLAVFGTRGETQYF
v_call: TRBV4-2; clone_size: NA; j_call: TRBJ2-7; d_call: TRBD2; cdr3_nt: TGTGCCAGCAGCCAAGAGGGGGGGAGGTCCCGCGAGCAGTACTTC; cdr3_aa: CASSQEGGRSREQYF
v_call: TRBV5-1; clone_size: NA; j_call: TRBJ1-2; d_call: NA; cdr3_nt: TGCGCCAGCAGCTTGGACAGCTATGGCTACACCTTC; cdr3_aa: CASSLDSYGYTF
v_call: TRBV5-4; clone_size: NA; j_call: TRBJ2-1; d_call: NA; cdr3_nt: TGTGCCAGCAGCCCTAACGGTCGGGGAGTATCCTACAATGAGCAGTTCTTC; cdr3_aa: CASSPNGRGVSYNEQFF
v_call: TRBV29-1; clone_size: few; j_call: TRBJ1-1; d_call: NA; cdr3_nt: TGCAGCGTTGGGGCAGGGAGGGCTGAAGCTTTCTTT; cdr3_aa: CSVGAGRAEAFF
v_call: TRBV28; clone_size: NA; j_call: TRBJ1-5; d_call: TRBD1; cdr3_nt: TGTGCCAGCAGCAGACAGGGGGCAGGGAGCAATCAGCCCCAGCATTTT; cdr3_aa: CASSRQGAGSNQPQHF
v_call: TRBV7-9; clone_size: NA; j_call: TRBJ1-2; d_call: TRBD1; cdr3_nt: TGTGCCAGCAGCGGACGGACAGGGGAAACTATGGGCTACACCTTC; cdr3_aa: CASSGRTGETMGYTF
v_call: TRBV5-1; clone_size: NA; j_call: TRBJ2-7; d_call: NA; cdr3_nt: TGCGCCAGCAGCTTGACCCCTGGGACTCACGAGCAGTACTTC; cdr3_aa: CASSLTPGTHEQYF
v_call: TRBV6-5; clone_size: NA; j_call: TRBJ2-7; d_call: TRBD1; cdr3_nt: TGTGCCAGCAGTTACTCAGGACAGGGAGGGCAGTACTTC; cdr3_aa: CASSYSGQGGQYF
v_call: TRBV7-9; clone_size: NA; j_call: TRBJ1-1; d_call: NA; cdr3_nt: TGTGCCAGCAGCCAGACAGTGAACACTGAAGCTTTCTTT; cdr3_aa: CASSQTVNTEAFF
v_call: TRBV5-1; clone_size: NA; j_call: TRBJ2-5; d_call: NA; cdr3_nt: TGCGCCAGCAGCTTGATGGGCGACAGCCAAGAGACCCAGTACTTC; cdr3_aa: CASSLMGDSQETQYF
v_call: TRBV19; clone_size: once; j_call: TRBJ2-5; d_call: TRBD2; cdr3_nt: TGTGCCAGTAGTATAGGGGGGGGAGAGACCCAGTACTTC; cdr3_aa: CASSIGGGETQYF
v_call: TRBV11-2; clone_size: once; j_call: TRBJ1-3; d_call: NA; cdr3_nt: TGTGCCAGCAGCTTAGTACAGAACTCTGGAAACACCATATATTTT; cdr3_aa: CASSLVQNSGNTIYF
v_call: TRBV9; clone_size: NA; j_call: TRBJ1-1; d_call: NA; cdr3_nt: TGTGCCAGCAGCGTAAGAGTATCCACTGAAGCTTTCTTT; cdr3_aa: CASSVRVSTEAFF
v_call: TRBV2; clone_size: NA; j_call: TRBJ2-5; d_call: TRBD1; cdr3_nt: TGTGCCAGCAGATCTGGACAGGGGGGGAAGACCCAGTACTTC; cdr3_aa: CASRSGQGGKTQYF
v_call: TRBV5-1; clone_size: NA; j_call: TRBJ1-3; d_call: NA; cdr3_nt: TGCGCCAGCAGCTTGAGCAGCGGGCTAAGGTCTGGAAACACCATATATTTT; cdr3_aa: CASSLSSGLRSGNTIYF
v_call: TRBV10-1; clone_size: NA; j_call: TRBJ2-3; d_call: NA; cdr3_nt: TGCGCCAGCCTTAGGACTAGCACAGATACGCAGTATTTT; cdr3_aa: CASLRTSTDTQYF
v_call: TRBV6-1; clone_size: NA; j_call: TRBJ1-2; d_call: NA; cdr3_nt: TGTGCCAGCAGTGACAGGGGAGAGGACTATGGCTACACCTTC; cdr3_aa: CASSDRGEDYGYTF
v_call: TRBV5-1; clone_size: NA; j_call: TRBJ1-4; d_call: NA; cdr3_nt: TGCGCCAGCAGCCCAATCTCAAGAATATCGGGTGAAAAACTGTTTTTT; cdr3_aa: CASSPISRISGEKLFF
v_call: TRBV5-5; clone_size: NA; j_call: TRBJ1-5; d_call: NA; cdr3_nt: TGTGCCAGCAGCTTGGGGTCAGGGAGGAATCAGCCCCAGCATTTT; cdr3_aa: CASSLGSGRNQPQHF
v_call: TRBV2; clone_size: NA; j_call: TRBJ1-1; d_call: NA; cdr3_nt: TGTGCCAGCAATCGACAACCGAACACTGAAGCTTTCTTT; cdr3_aa: CASNRQPNTEAFF
v_call: TRBV7-8; clone_size: NA; j_call: TRBJ2-3; d_call: NA; cdr3_nt: TGTGCCAGCAGCTTTGGGGGGAATTTTGATACGCAGTATTTT; cdr3_aa: CASSFGGNFDTQYF
v_call: TRBV19; clone_size: NA; j_call: TRBJ2-6; d_call: NA; cdr3_nt: TGTGCCAGTAGTCTCAGTCCCGGGTCTGGGGCCAACGTCCTGACTTTC; cdr3_aa: CASSLSPGSGANVLTF
v_call: TRBV5-5; clone_size: NA; j_call: TRBJ2-2; d_call: TRBD2; cdr3_nt: TGTGCCAGCAGCAGAACTAGCGGGGGGAACACCGGGGAGCTGTTTTTT; cdr3_aa: CASSRTSGGNTGELFF
v_call: TRBV11-2; clone_size: NA; j_call: TRBJ1-2; d_call: NA; cdr3_nt: TGTGCCAGCACCCTAAGCAGGTCTGCGGGCGGCTACACCTTC; cdr3_aa: CASTLSRSAGGYTF
v_call: TRBV5-1; clone_size: NA; j_call: TRBJ2-7; d_call: TRBD1; cdr3_nt: TGCGCCAGCAGTGACAGGGCTCGGTCCTACGAGCAGTACTTC; cdr3_aa: CASSDRARSYEQYF
v_call: TRBV7-5; clone_size: NA; j_call: TRBJ1-1; d_call: NA; cdr3_nt: TGTGTCAGAAGCTTACCCCCACCTCTCAGGGGTGGGCGCGACATGAACACTGAAGCTTTCTTT; cdr3_aa: CVRSLPPPLRGGRDMNTEAFF
v_call: TRBV30; clone_size: medium-sized; j_call: TRBJ2-1; d_call: TRBD2; cdr3_nt: TGTGCCTGGAGTGCTAGTCTAGCGGGGGTCTATGAGCAGTTCTTC; cdr3_aa: CAWSASLAGVYEQFF
v_call: TRBV5-1; clone_size: once; j_call: TRBJ2-1; d_call: TRBD2; cdr3_nt: TGCGCCAGCAGCGTTCCGCAGGGACTAGCGGGAAGCTCCTACAATGAGCAGTTCTTC; cdr3_aa: CASSVPQGLAGSSYNEQFF
v_call: TRBV19; clone_size: NA; j_call: TRBJ2-3; d_call: TRBD1; cdr3_nt: TGTGCCAGTAGTATTTTGGGACAGGGCATGAGGTCAGATACGCAGTATTTT; cdr3_aa: CASSILGQGMRSDTQYF
v_call: TRBV2; clone_size: once; j_call: TRBJ2-7; d_call: NA; cdr3_nt: TGTGCCAGCAGTGAAGCGGCCCGAGGCTATTCCTACGAGCAGTACTTC; cdr3_aa: CASSEAARGYSYEQYF
v_call: TRBV14; clone_size: NA; j_call: TRBJ2-7; d_call: TRBD2; cdr3_nt: TGTGCCAGCAGCCAAAGGCGAGTAGCGGGAGTGTATAAAGGGCCCTACGAGCAGTACTTC; cdr3_aa: CASSQRRVAGVYKGPYEQYF
v_call: TRBV19; clone_size: NA; j_call: TRBJ2-2; d_call: TRBD2; cdr3_nt: TGTGCCAGTAGTAAACTAGCGGGAGTTTCGAACACCGGGGAGCTGTTTTTT; cdr3_aa: CASSKLAGVSNTGELFF
v_call: TRBV11-2; clone_size: NA; j_call: TRBJ1-1; d_call: NA; cdr3_nt: TGTGCCAGCAGCTGGGGGGGGGCGACTACTGAAGCTTTCTTT; cdr3_aa: CASSWGGATTEAFF
v_call: TRBV19; clone_size: NA; j_call: TRBJ2-3; d_call: NA; cdr3_nt: TGTGCCAGTACCTCAGGGGCGAATACGCAGTATTTT; cdr3_aa: CASTSGANTQYF
v_call: TRBV2; clone_size: NA; j_call: TRBJ2-7; d_call: TRBD2; cdr3_nt: TGTGCCAGCAGTGGAACGCGGACTAGCGGGAGTGAGCAGTACTTC; cdr3_aa: CASSGTRTSGSEQYF
v_call: TRBV9; clone_size: NA; j_call: TRBJ2-7; d_call: NA; cdr3_nt: TGTGCCAGCAGCCCGCAGAAAGTCACCTACGAGCAGTACTTC; cdr3_aa: CASSPQKVTYEQYF
v_call: TRBV9; clone_size: NA; j_call: TRBJ1-4; d_call: NA; cdr3_nt: TGTGCCAGCAGCGTAGGAGCTACTAATGAAAAACTGTTTTTT; cdr3_aa: CASSVGATNEKLFF
v_call: TRBV18; clone_size: NA; j_call: TRBJ2-1; d_call: TRBD2; cdr3_nt: TGTGCCAGCTCACTTCTAGCGGGAGGGCCTTTGAATGAGCAGTTCTTC; cdr3_aa: CASSLLAGGPLNEQFF
v_call: TRBV4-1; clone_size: NA; j_call: TRBJ1-2; d_call: NA; cdr3_nt: TGCGCCAGCAGCCAAGGACTCAGGGCGGACTATGGCTACACCTTC; cdr3_aa: CASSQGLRADYGYTF
v_call: TRBV28; clone_size: NA; j_call: TRBJ2-5; d_call: TRBD1; cdr3_nt: TGTGCCAGCAGCCCCCCGGCCGGGACAGGGCTTCAAGAGACCCAGTACTTC; cdr3_aa: CASSPPAGTGLQETQYF
v_call: TRBV6-5; clone_size: NA; j_call: TRBJ1-2; d_call: TRBD1; cdr3_nt: TGTGCCAGCAAGTCAGGGGGCGGCTACACCTTC; cdr3_aa: CASKSGGGYTF
v_call: TRBV14; clone_size: NA; j_call: TRBJ2-1; d_call: TRBD1; cdr3_nt: TGTGCCAGCAGCGTGACAGGGGCCTCCTACAATGAGCAGTTCTTC; cdr3_aa: CASSVTGASYNEQFF
v_call: TRBV18; clone_size: NA; j_call: TRBJ1-5; d_call: TRBD1; cdr3_nt: TGTGCCAGCTCACTACAGGGGTGGGCTCAGCCCCAGCATTTT; cdr3_aa: CASSLQGWAQPQHF
v_call: TRBV30; clone_size: NA; j_call: TRBJ1-5; d_call: NA; cdr3_nt: TGTGCCTGGGCGGGGGGTAGCAATCAGCCCCAGCATTTT; cdr3_aa: CAWAGGSNQPQHF
v_call: TRBV5-6; clone_size: NA; j_call: TRBJ1-4; d_call: NA; cdr3_nt: TGTGCCAGCAGCTTAGTAGGGGCTAATGAAAAACTGTTTTTT; cdr3_aa: CASSLVGANEKLFF